These 29 T cell receptor beta chains came from one sample sequenced in a study of blood T cell repertoires in COVID-19. The repertoire was sequenced with immunoSEQ multiplex PCR; TCRdb's copy has only in-frame clones and lacks some. The repertoire holds 250,000 or so clones, with just over 85% as singletons. The sequenced sample consisted of peripheral blood. The receptors derive from a woman younger than 45 with active or convalescent COVID-19.

The chain links TRBV7-2 to TRBJ2-3, with 7 bases aligning to TRBD1. Germline trimming cut 2 bases from V and 4 bases from J; bases unmatched to any gene: 6. Germline V gene data show CDR1 as SGHTA and CDR2 as FQGNSA. CDR3 size: 15 residues. The CDR3 protein is CASSLTGAGADTQYF. The CDR3 nucleotides read TGTGCCAGCAGCTTAACAGGGGCCGGCGCAGATACGCAGTATTTT. The complete variable domain, with remaining parts taken from reference TRBV7-2 and TRBJ2-3, reads GAGVSQSPSNKVTEKGKDVELRCDPISGHTALYWYRQSLGQGLEFLIYFQGNSAPDKSGLPSDRFSAERTGGSVSTLTIQRTQQEDSAVYLCASSLTGAGADTQYFGPGTRLTVL.

This clone was recorded once. The genes are TRBV6-6 and TRBJ2-7; D is perhaps TRBD2 (7 bases). CDR3 size: 15 residues. V gave up 3 bases and J gave up 1 base, with 13 bases separating them. The germline V gene encodes CDR1 MNHNY and CDR2 SVGAGI (reference sequence). The CDR3: CASSYWRGPSYEQYF. DNA for the CDR3: TGTGCCAGCAGTTATTGGCGGGGGCCATCCTACGAGCAGTACTTC.

This clone was found once. The V call is TRBV11-2, the J call TRBJ2-7; 8 positions match TRBD1. Losses at the gene ends were 1 base for V and 2 bases for J; bases not matched to a gene: 4. The length of the CDR3 is 15 residues. Per germline, CDR1 SGHAT and CDR2 FQNNGV. The CDR3 sequence: CASSLGQGSAYEQYF. The DNA of the CDR3 is TGTGCCAGCAGCTTAGGACAGGGGTCGGCCTACGAGCAGTACTTC.

CDR3 nucleotide sequence: TGTGCCAGAAGCCTATTGACTAGCGGGGGCTTCTCCTACAATGAGCAGTTCTTC. Its translation is CARSLLTSGGFSYNEQFF. The chain carries TRBV5-3 and TRBJ2-1, with TRBD2 matching over 12 bases. TRBV5-3 is sorted into the ORF group, with uncertain function. Trimming at V came to 4 bases and at J to 0 bases, leaving 8 bases not matched to a gene. This CDR3 has 18 amino acids.

V usage is TRBV14 and J usage is TRBJ2-3; possibly TRBD1 for D (5 bases). The CDR3 loop spans 11 amino acids. V was cut by 8 bases and J by 6 bases, with 9 bases left in between. The germline CDR1 and CDR2 sequences are SGHDN and FVKESK. CDR3 coding DNA: TGTGCCAGCGGACAAGCGGATACGCAGTATTTT. It yields the protein CASGQADTQYF. The whole variable domain, remainder taken from reference TRBV14 and TRBJ2-3, is EAGVTQFPSHSVIEKGQTVTLRCDPISGHDNLYWYRRVMGKEIKFLLHFVKESKQDESGMPNNRFLAERTGGTYSTLKVQPAELEDSGVYFCASGQADTQYFGPGTRLTVL.

The chain combines TRBV9 with TRBJ2-3; D may be TRBD1 (5 bases). The CDR3 is made up of 16 amino acids. V lost 0 bases, J lost 6 bases, and 17 bases lay in between. The germline V gene encodes CDR1 SGDLS and CDR2 YYNGEE. The CDR3 region is CASSVEGALSYDTQYF. The CDR3 region has the DNA TGTGCCAGCAGCGTAGAAGGGGCGCTTTCATATGATACGCAGTATTTT. Looking up the rest from reference TRBV9 and TRBJ2-3 gives the full variable domain: DSGVTQTPKHLITATGQRVTLRCSPRSGDLSVYWYQQSLDQGLQFLIQYYNGEERAKGNILERFSAQQFPDLHSELNLSSLELGDSALYFCASSVEGALSYDTQYFGPGTRLTVL.

The chain combines TRBV11-3 with TRBJ2-1; the match to TRBD1 covers 8 bases. Unmatched junction bases numbered 3, after V lost 5 bases and J lost 0 bases. CDR1 SGHNT and CDR2 YENEEA come from the germline V gene. This CDR3 is built from 15 residues. The CDR3 DNA sequence: TGTGCCAGCAGCCGAGACAGGGGCTCCTACAATGAGCAGTTCTTC. This translates into CASSRDRGSYNEQFF.

The J gene is TRBJ2-2, the V gene TRBV2, with 10 bases matching TRBD1. V dropped 8 bases and J dropped 2; count of bases not matched to a gene: 5. CDR1 and CDR2 from the germline V gene are SNHLY and FYNNEI. The CDR3 contains 15 residues. CDR3 protein: CASLRDRGNTGELFF. CDR3 nucleotides: TGTGCCAGCCTACGGGACAGGGGTAACACCGGGGAGCTGTTTTTT.

The gene calls are TRBV7-2 and TRBJ2-3; D perhaps matches TRBD2 (6 bases). CDR1 and CDR2 (germline): SGHTA, FQGNSA. Trimming removed 4 bases from V and 2 bases from J, with 16 bases in between. This CDR3 comprises 16 residues. The CDR3 sequence is CASSSGGSRYTDTQYF. CDR3 DNA sequence: TGTGCCAGCAGCTCTGGGGGGAGCCGTTACACAGATACGCAGTATTTT.

The chain uses TRBV29-1 and TRBJ1-1, with 8 bases lining up with TRBD1. CDR3 length: 13 residues. Germline V gene lookup returns CDR1 SQVTM and CDR2 ANQGSEA. The ends lost 3 bases at V and 3 bases at J; junction bases unmatched: 3. The CDR3 region has the DNA TGCAGCGTTGACGGACAGGGATACACTGAAGCTTTCTTT. Protein: CSVDGQGYTEAFF. Full variable domain (outside the CDR3, taken from reference TRBV29-1 and TRBJ1-1): SAVISQKPSRDICQRGTSLTIQCQVDSQVTMMFWYRQQPGQSLTLIATANQGSEATYESGFVIDKFPISRPNLTFSTLTVSNMSPEDSSIYLCSVDGQGYTEAFFGQGTRLTVV.

This clone was recorded a few times. This chain connects TRBV18 to TRBJ1-2, with 7 bases identical to TRBD1. There are 15 residues in the CDR3. The V segment lost 6 bases and the J segment 4 bases; nucleotides outside the gene matches: 11. CDR1 KGHSH and CDR2 LQKENI come from the germline V gene. The CDR3 DNA follows: TGTGCCAGCTCGGAGGGGGCCATCCGCCGCTATGGCTACACCTTC. This translates into CASSEGAIRRYGYTF.

This clone has just a few counts. The V gene is TRBV6-5, the J gene TRBJ1-2, with unresolved D. Looked up from germline, CDR1 is MNHEY and CDR2 is SVGAGI. Trimming removed 2 bases at V and 0 bases at J, with 10 bases between. CDR3 size: 15 residues. Here the CDR3 DNA reads TGTGCCAGCAGTTACGGGCACCAAGCTAACTATGGCTACACCTTC. The encoded protein is CASSYGHQANYGYTF.

The chain recombines TRBV7-2 with TRBJ2-5; 9 bases match TRBD2. The CDR3 is made up of 16 amino acids. Trimming cost V 2 bases and J 5 bases; bases outside gene matches: 9. Germline V gene lookup returns CDR1 SGHTA and CDR2 FQGNSA. CDR3 nucleotide sequence: TGTGCCAGCAGCTTAACCGCGGGGGGGCCGGGGGAGACCCAGTACTTC. Its protein product is CASSLTAGGPGETQYF.

The chain employs TRBV9 and TRBJ1-5, with D hard to call. CDR1 and CDR2 from the germline V gene are SGDLS and YYNGEE. The V gene lost 4 bases and the J gene lost 5 bases, with 10 bases spanning the gap. The CDR3 totals 13 residues. This CDR3 is CASSSNPDQPQHF. For the CDR3, the DNA is TGTGCCAGCAGCTCTAACCCCGATCAGCCCCAGCATTTT.

This clone was found once. This chain uses TRBV9 with TRBJ1-5; 7 nucleotides align to TRBD1. The CDR3 extends over 13 amino acids. CDR1 and CDR2 from the germline V gene are SGDLS and YYNGEE. J was trimmed by 4 bases and V by 4 bases; bases with no gene match: 2. CDR3 in amino acids: CASSKQGNQPQHF. In DNA, the CDR3 is TGTGCCAGCAGCAAACAGGGGAATCAGCCCCAGCATTTT.

This sequence joins TRBV7-2 and TRBJ1-5, with TRBD1 as a possible D gene (5 bases). Germline V lookup: CDR1 SGHTA, CDR2 FQGNSA. The length of the CDR3 is 12 residues. Between the trimmed V and J ends, which lost 5 bases and 9 bases, there was a span of 11 bases. The DNA for the CDR3 is TGTGCCAGCAGCCTTGACGGGGGGCCCCAGCATTTT. Translating it yields CASSLDGGPQHF.

This clone has only a few counts. The J gene is TRBJ1-1, the V gene TRBV7-8; D possibly corresponds to TRBD1 (5 bases). This CDR3 has 13 amino acids. The germline CDR1 and CDR2 sequences are SGHVS and FQNEAQ. V gave up 5 bases and J gave up 10 bases, with 17 bases separating them. The CDR3, as DNA: TGTGCCAGCAGCCCCCATCTGGGGGGGGGAGCTTTCTTT. Its translation is CASSPHLGGGAFF.

The chain combines TRBV6-5 with TRBJ2-1, with TRBD2 matching 8 bases. Germline CDR1 is MNHEY and CDR2 is SVGAGI. CDR3 size: 14 residues. V lost 8 bases and J lost 5; bases outside the gene matches: 8. The CDR3 DNA reads TGTGCCAGCGAAGGGACTAGGAGAAACAATGAGCAGTTCTTC. It is translated as CASEGTRRNNEQFF.

The chain carries TRBV21-1 and TRBJ1-1; TRBD1, the table's D call, was not compared with the DNA. TRBV21-1 is described as a pseudogene. The CDR3 is made up of 23 amino acids. The CDR3 spells CASSAGSEDRGPIVRRGNTEAFF. The DNA for the CDR3 is TGTGCCAGCAGCGCCGGTTCCGAGGACAGGGGCCCTATTGTGAGGCGCGGTAACACTGAAGCTTTCTTT.

V usage is TRBV3-1 (or the pseudogene TRBV3-2) and J usage is TRBJ2-2, with 8 bases fitting TRBD1. Germline V gives CDR1 LGHDT, CDR2 YNNKEL (reference sequence). The CDR3 contains 14 residues. With 8 bases clipped from V and 6 bases from J, the junction kept 8 bases outside the gene matches. As DNA, the CDR3 is TGTGCCAGCGGGATTCAGGGGGCGGCCGGGGAGCTGTTTTTT. It is translated as CASGIQGAAGELFF.

The J gene is TRBJ2-1, the V gene TRBV7-6; TRBD2 matches at 10 bases. Trimming cost V 5 bases and J 0 bases; bases outside gene matches: 7. This CDR3 region has 17 residues. Per the germline V gene, CDR1 is SGHVS and CDR2 is FNYEAQ. CDR3 DNA: TGTGCCAGCAGCCTACTAATAGCGGGGGGCTCCTACAATGAGCAGTTCTTC. This translates into CASSLLIAGGSYNEQFF.

CDR3 nucleotide sequence: TGTGCCAGTAGTATGCACAGGGCGGATGGCTACACCTTC. Residues: CASSMHRADGYTF. The chain uses TRBV19 and TRBJ1-2, with D tentatively TRBD1 (6 bases). Germline CDR1 LNHDA, CDR2 SQIVND (reference sequence). The V and J ends lost 3 bases and 6 bases respectively, with 11 bases between them. The CDR3 contains 13 residues.

The V call is TRBV5-4, the J call TRBJ2-7; TRBD2 might be the D (7 bases). CDR1 SGHNT and CDR2 YYREEE come from the germline V gene (reference sequence). The CDR3 is made up of 14 amino acids. V lost 1 base, J lost 5 bases, and 13 bases lay in between. Written as DNA, the CDR3 is TGTGCCAGCAGCTTGAGGGGGGGGGCCCACGAGCAGTACTTC. Translated, it gives CASSLRGGAHEQYF.

V is TRBV5-1 and J is TRBJ2-5, with D perhaps TRBD1 (6 bases). There are 16 residues in the CDR3. Trimming removed 0 bases at V and 2 bases at J, with 14 bases between. Germline CDR1 reads SGHRS; CDR2 reads YFSETQ. The CDR3 DNA follows: TGCGCCAGCAGCTTGGGGGACACGCCACGACAAGAGACCCAGTACTTC. Protein sequence: CASSLGDTPRQETQYF.

The chain has TRBV19 and TRBJ2-7, with a weak D call TRBD1 (5 bases). Trimming removed 3 bases from V and 0 bases from J, with 12 bases in between. Germline assignment: CDR1 LNHDA and CDR2 SQIVND (reference sequence). The CDR3 loop spans 15 amino acids. The CDR3 is CASSIGQGSSYEQYF. CDR3 nucleotide sequence: TGTGCCAGTAGTATTGGGCAGGGAAGCTCCTACGAGCAGTACTTC.

For this clone: In the same sample, other DNA sequences code for this CDR3. The V and J genes are TRBV29-1 and TRBJ1-4; 9 nucleotides align to TRBD1. The CDR3 is 13 amino acids. Germline lookup yields CDR1 SQVTM and CDR2 ANQGSEA. V trimming: 4 bases; J trimming: 4 bases; junction bases outside the gene matches: 1. CDR3 loop: CSVGGQGNEKLFF. For the CDR3, the DNA is TGCAGCGTTGGGGGACAGGGTAATGAAAAACTGTTTTTT.

The chain links TRBV7-9 to TRBJ2-5; TRBD2 matches 9 bases. From germline, CDR1 is SEHNR and CDR2 FQNEAQ (reference sequence). This CDR3 is built from 13 residues. V lost 2 bases and J lost 9; bases outside the gene matches: 4. CDR3 sequence reads: CASSLIAGEAQYF. DNA for the CDR3: TGTGCCAGCAGCTTAATAGCGGGGGAGGCCCAGTACTTC.

The chain has TRBV4-1 and TRBJ1-6; D might be TRBD1 (6 bases). The CDR3 has 15 amino acids. The germline V and J ends were trimmed by 4 bases and 4 bases, with 11 bases remaining between them. Per germline, CDR1 MGHRA and CDR2 YSYEKL. The CDR3: CASSPVRGYNSPLHF. The CDR3 bases are TGCGCCAGCAGCCCGGTCAGGGGTTATAATTCACCCCTCCACTTT.

Written as DNA, the CDR3 is TGTGCCAGCAGTTCCTCGGGACAGGGATTTGGTGGCTACACCTTC. It specifies CASSSSGQGFGGYTF. This chain links TRBV6-5 with TRBJ1-2; 9 bases map to TRBD1. CDR3 size: 15 residues. Germline loops: CDR1 MNHEY, CDR2 SVGAGI. Trimming cost V 4 bases and J 7 bases; bases outside gene matches: 10.